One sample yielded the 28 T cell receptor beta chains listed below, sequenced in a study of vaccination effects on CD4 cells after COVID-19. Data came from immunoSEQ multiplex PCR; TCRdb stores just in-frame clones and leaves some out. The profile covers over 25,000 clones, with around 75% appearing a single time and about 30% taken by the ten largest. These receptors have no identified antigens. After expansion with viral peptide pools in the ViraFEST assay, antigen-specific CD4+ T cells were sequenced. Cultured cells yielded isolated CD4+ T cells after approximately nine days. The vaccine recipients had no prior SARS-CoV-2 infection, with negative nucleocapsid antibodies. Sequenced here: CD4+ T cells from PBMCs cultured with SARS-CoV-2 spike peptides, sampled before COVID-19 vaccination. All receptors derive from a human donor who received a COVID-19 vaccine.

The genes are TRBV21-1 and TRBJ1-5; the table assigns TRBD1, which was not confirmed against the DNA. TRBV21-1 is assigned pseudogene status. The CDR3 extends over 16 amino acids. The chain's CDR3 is CASSKVDQFLNQPQHF. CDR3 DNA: TGTGCCAGCAGCAAAGTTGATCAGTTCCTCAATCAGCCCCAGCATTTT.

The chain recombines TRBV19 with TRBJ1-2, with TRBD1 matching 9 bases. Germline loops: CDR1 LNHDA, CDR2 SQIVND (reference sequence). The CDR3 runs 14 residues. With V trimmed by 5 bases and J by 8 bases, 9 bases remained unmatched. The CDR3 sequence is CASSRPGTGSGYTF. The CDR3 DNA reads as TGTGCCAGTAGTCGACCCGGGACAGGGAGCGGCTACACCTTC.

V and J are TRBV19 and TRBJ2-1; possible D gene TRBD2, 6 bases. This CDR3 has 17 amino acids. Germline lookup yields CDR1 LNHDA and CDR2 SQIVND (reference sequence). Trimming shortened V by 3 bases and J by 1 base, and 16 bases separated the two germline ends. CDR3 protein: CASSIGGTSSSYNEQFF. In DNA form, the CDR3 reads TGTGCCAGTAGTATTGGGGGGACTTCTAGTTCCTACAATGAGCAGTTCTTC.

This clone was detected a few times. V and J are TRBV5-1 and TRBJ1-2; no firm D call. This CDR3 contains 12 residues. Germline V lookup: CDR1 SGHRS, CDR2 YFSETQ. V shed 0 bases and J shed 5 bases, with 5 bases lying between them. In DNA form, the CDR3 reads TGCGCCAGCAGCTTGGAAGGGTATGGCTACACCTTC. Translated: CASSLEGYGYTF.

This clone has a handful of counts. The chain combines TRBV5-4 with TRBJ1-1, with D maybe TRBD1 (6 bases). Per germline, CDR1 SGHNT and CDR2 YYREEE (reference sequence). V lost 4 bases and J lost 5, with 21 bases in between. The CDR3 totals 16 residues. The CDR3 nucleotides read TGTGCCAGCAGCACGGGCGGGGGGGCGGTAGGTACTGAAGCTTTCTTT. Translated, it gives CASSTGGGAVGTEAFF.

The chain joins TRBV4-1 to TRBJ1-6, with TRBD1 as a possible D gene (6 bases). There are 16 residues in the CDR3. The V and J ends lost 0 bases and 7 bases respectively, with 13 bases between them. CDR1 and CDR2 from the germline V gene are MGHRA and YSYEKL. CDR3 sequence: CASSQDGGVVNSPLHF. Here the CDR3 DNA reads TGCGCCAGCAGCCAAGATGGGGGCGTTGTAAATTCACCCCTCCACTTT.

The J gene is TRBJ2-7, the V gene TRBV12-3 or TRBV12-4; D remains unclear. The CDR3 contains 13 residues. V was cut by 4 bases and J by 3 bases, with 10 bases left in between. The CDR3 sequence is CASSSGGDYEQYF. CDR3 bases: TGTGCCAGCAGTTCTGGTGGGGACTACGAGCAGTACTTC.

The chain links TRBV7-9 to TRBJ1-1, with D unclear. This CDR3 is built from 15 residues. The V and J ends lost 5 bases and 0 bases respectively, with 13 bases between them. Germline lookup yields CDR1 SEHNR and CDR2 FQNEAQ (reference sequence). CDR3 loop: CASSPYDRLNTEAFF. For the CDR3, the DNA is TGTGCCAGCAGCCCCTACGACCGCCTGAACACTGAAGCTTTCTTT. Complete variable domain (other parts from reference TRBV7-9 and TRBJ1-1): DTGVSQNPRHKITKRGQNVTFRCDPISEHNRLYWYRQTLGQGPEFLTYFQNEAQLEKSRLLSDRFSAERPKGSFSTLEIQRTEQGDSAMYLCASSPYDRLNTEAFFGQGTRLTVV.

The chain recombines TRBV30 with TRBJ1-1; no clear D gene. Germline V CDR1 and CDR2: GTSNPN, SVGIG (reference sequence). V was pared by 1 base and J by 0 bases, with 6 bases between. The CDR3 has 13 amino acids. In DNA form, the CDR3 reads TGTGCCTGGAGTGGGGCACTGAACACTGAAGCTTTCTTT. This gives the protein CAWSGALNTEAFF.

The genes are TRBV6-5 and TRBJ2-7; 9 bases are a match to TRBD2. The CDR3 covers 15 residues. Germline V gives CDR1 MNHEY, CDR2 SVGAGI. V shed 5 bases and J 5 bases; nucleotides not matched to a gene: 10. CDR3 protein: CASSTIAGVGNEQYF. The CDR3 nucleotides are TGTGCCAGCAGTACTATAGCGGGAGTGGGAAACGAGCAGTACTTC.

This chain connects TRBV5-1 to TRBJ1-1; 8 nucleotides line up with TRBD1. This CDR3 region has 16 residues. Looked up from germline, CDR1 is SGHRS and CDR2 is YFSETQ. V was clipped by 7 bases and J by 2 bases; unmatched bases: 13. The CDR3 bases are TGCGCCAGCCATCCGGGACAGGCGGGGGCCAACACTGAAGCTTTCTTT. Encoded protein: CASHPGQAGANTEAFF.

CDR3 sequence: CASTLYPSNEQFF. In DNA form, the CDR3 reads TGTGCCAGCACCCTATACCCAAGTAATGAGCAGTTCTTC. The gene calls are TRBV3-1 (or the pseudogene TRBV3-2) and TRBJ2-1; D is uncertain. Trimming removed 7 bases from V and 7 bases from J, with 14 bases in between. CDR1 is LGHDT, CDR2 YNNKEL, per germline (reference sequence). The CDR3 is 13 amino acids.

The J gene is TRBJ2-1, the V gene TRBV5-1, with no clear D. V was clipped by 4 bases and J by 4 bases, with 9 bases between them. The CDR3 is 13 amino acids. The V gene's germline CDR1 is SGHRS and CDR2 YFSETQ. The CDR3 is CASSASRYNEQFF. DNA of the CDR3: TGCGCCAGCAGCGCCTCGAGATACAATGAGCAGTTCTTC.

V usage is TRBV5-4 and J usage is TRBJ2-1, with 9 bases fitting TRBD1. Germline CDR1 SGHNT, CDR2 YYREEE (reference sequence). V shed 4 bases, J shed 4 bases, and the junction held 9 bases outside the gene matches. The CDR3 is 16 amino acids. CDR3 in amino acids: CASSHLDRGAYNEQFF. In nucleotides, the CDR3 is TGTGCCAGCAGCCACCTCGACAGGGGGGCTTACAATGAGCAGTTCTTC.

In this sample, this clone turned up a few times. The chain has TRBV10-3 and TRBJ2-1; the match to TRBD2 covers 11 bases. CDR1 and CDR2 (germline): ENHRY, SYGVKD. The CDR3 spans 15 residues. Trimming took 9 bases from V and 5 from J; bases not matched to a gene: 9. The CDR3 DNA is TGTGCCATAAGAATAGCGGGAGGGCCTAACAATGAGCAGTTCTTC. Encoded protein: CAIRIAGGPNNEQFF.

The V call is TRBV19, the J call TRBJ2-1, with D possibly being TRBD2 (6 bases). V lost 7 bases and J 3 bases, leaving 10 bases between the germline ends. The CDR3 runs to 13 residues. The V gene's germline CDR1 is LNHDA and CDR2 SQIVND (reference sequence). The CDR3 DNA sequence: TGTGCCAGTACCTCGACTAGCTACAATGAGCAGTTCTTC. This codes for CASTSTSYNEQFF.

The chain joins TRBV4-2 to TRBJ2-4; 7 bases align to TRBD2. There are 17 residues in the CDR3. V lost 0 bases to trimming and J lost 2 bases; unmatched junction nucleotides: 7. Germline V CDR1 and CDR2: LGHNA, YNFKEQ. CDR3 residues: CASSQEWAGVTKNIQYF. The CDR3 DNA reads TGTGCCAGCAGCCAAGAATGGGCGGGGGTAACCAAAAACATTCAGTACTTC.

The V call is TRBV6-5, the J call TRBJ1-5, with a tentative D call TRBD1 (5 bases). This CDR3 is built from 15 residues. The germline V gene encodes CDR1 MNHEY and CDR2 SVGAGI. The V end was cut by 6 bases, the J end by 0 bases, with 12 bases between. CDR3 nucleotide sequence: TGTGCCAGCAGCCCGACAGAGAATAGCAATCAGCCCCAGCATTTT. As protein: CASSPTENSNQPQHF.

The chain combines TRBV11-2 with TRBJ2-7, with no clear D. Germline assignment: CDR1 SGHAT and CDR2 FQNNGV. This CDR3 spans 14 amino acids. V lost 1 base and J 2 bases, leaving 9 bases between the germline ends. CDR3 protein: CASSLVGAAYEQYF. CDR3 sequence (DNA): TGTGCCAGCAGCTTAGTCGGCGCTGCCTACGAGCAGTACTTC.

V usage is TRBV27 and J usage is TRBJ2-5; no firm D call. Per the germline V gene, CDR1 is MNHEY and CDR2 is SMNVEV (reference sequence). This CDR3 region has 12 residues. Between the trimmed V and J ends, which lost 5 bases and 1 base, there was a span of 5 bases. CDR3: CASSPLQETQYF. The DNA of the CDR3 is TGTGCCAGCAGTCCCCTCCAAGAGACCCAGTACTTC.

The CDR3 here is CASTNSGTETQYF. Here the CDR3 DNA reads TGTGCCAGCACAAATAGCGGGACGGAGACCCAGTACTTC. The chain employs TRBV6-5 and TRBJ2-5, with TRBD2 matching 8 bases. Germline-derived CDR1 and CDR2 are MNHEY and SVGAGI. Germline trimming cut 7 bases from V and 5 bases from J; bases unmatched to any gene: 6. The CDR3 covers 13 residues.

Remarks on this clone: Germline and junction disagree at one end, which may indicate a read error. The chain's CDR3 is CAEGRNTIYF. DNA for the CDR3: TGCGCGGAGGGCCGAAACACCATATATTTT. The chain couples TRBV30 to TRBJ1-3, with D unresolved. The CDR3 spans 10 residues. From germline, CDR1 is GTSNPN and CDR2 SVGIG (reference sequence).

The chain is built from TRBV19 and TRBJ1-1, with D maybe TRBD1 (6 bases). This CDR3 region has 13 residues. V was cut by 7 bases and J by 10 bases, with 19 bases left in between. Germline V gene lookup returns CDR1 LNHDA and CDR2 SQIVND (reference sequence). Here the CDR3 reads CASTDDRPPVAFF. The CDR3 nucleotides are TGTGCCAGTACCGACGACAGGCCCCCAGTAGCTTTCTTT.

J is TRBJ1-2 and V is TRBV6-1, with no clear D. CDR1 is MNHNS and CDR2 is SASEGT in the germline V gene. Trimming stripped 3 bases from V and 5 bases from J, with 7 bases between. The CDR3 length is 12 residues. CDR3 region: CASSEAQYGYTF. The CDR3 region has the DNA TGTGCCAGCAGTGAGGCCCAGTATGGCTACACCTTC.

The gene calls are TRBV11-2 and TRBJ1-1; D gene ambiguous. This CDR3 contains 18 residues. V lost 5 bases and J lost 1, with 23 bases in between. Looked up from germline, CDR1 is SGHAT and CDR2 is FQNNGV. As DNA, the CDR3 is TGTGCCAGCAGCCTCTATGCCCGGCCGGCAGGACGGAACACTGAAGCTTTCTTT. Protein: CASSLYARPAGRNTEAFF.

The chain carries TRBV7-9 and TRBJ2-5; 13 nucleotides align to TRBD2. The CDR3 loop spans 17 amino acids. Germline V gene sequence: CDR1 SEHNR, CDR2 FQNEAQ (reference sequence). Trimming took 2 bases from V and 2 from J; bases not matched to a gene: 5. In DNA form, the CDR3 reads TGTGCCAGCAGCTTAAGGACTAGCGGGAGACTGCAAGAGACCCAGTACTTC. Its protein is CASSLRTSGRLQETQYF.

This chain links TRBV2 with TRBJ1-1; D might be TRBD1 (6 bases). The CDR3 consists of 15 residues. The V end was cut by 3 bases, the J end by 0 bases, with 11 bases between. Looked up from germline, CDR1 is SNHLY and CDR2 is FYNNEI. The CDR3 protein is CASSDRGLLNTEAFF. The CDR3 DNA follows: TGTGCCAGCAGTGACAGGGGCCTCTTGAACACTGAAGCTTTCTTT.

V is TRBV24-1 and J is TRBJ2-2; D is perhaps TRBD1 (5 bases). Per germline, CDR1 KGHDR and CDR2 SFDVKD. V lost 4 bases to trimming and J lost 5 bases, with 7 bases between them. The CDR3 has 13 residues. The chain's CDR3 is CATSDRVTGELFF. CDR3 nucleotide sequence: TGTGCCACCAGTGACAGGGTGACCGGGGAGCTGTTTTTT.